The clone carrying this TCR beta chain occurred many times. Amplification of ligated cDNA took four PCR rounds with SP2 and nested alpha and beta constant primers. Using its own MiXCR run on the 5' RACE reads, TCRdb lists one record per CDR3 protein. In the table there are 32,000 or so distinct CDR3 sequences, 16% of which are singletons. Germline V gene data show CDR1 as DFQATT and CDR2 as SNEGSKA (reference sequence). The CDR3 length is 15 residues. With 1 base removed from V and 0 bases from J, the gap between germline ends came to 12 bases. TCR cDNA received a 3' ligated oligonucleotide that carried a UMI. Whole blood, roughly 2.5 ml, came from adult healthy volunteers. This specimen belongs to a study of naive and memory T cell subsets.

The rearrangement joins TRBV20-1 to TRBJ1-1, with a tentative D call TRBD1 (5 bases). This TCR was sampled from a female donor in good health. CDR3 amino acids: CSARGGSLMNTEAFF. The CDR3 nucleotides are TGCAGTGCTAGAGGGGGGAGCCTCATGAACACTGAAGCTTTCTTT.